The T cell receptor beta chain described here comes from a study of blood T cell repertoires in COVID-19 (TCRdb year 2020). Study-level background: Collaborator samples came from the United States, Italy and Spain and covered acute and convalescent phases of COVID-19. The material from the prospective study consisted of cDNA or gDNA derived from T cells, B-cell-depleted T cells, or PBMCs. Subjects who had been exposed to COVID-19, were actively infected with it, or had recovered from it provided the deeply sampled blood TCRbeta repertoires that made up the dataset. A freely available public database, intended as a resource for researchers studying the immune response to SARS-CoV-2, is where the repertoires were released. Samples were obtained from the ongoing ImmuneRACE study (first 160 participants) and from over a thousand subjects provided by 6 global collaborators. A de-identified subject ID, COVID-19 status, age in years and sex were almost always included in the sample metadata. Where available, HLA class I and class II types were obtained from metadata supplied by the sample provider rather than from assay-based typing.

What the work shows at the level of the full study, not this receptor alone: The quantity of clinical and demographic metadata differed by source and by participant and was supplied without curation.

On this clone: Its antigen has not been determined. No base-level quality is on record; no much larger clone is a single base apart.

The immunoSEQ Assay, a bias-controlled multiplex PCR, was used to amplify TCRbeta CDR3 regions from genomic DNA. In the paper's pipeline: The number of nucleated cells in each sample was estimated by amplification of reference gene primers within the assay. To quantify the absolute abundance of each unique TCRbeta CDR3 rearrangement, sequence reads were collapsed and filtered. For each sample, productive Simpson clonality was calculated by taking the square root of Simpson's diversity index across productive rearrangements. Drawn from immuneACCESS, this table holds only the in-frame rearrangements with V and J called that TCRdb kept. Clones are partly lost; checked studies trace under half to an unresolved V gene and leave the rest unexplained. Clone size and the V and J calls come from that table; the DNA yielded D and trimming. This sample holds under 150,000 clones; roughly 88% were observed only once. The ten top clones hold roughly 28% of the sample.

CDR1 and CDR2 (SEHNR, FQNEAQ) derive from the germline V gene (reference sequence). Trimming removed 5 bases from V and 4 bases from J, leaving 8 bases between the germline ends. The CDR3 has 12 amino acids, counting the end cysteine and phenylalanine. This entry keeps only the CDR3 DNA: 36 bases, framed from base 1. The collaborating institutions used their own protocols to collect whole blood in K2EDTA tubes. For TCRbeta analysis, collaborators shipped samples in one of three forms: frozen whole blood, isolated PBMCs, or DNA extracted from either of those sample types. This TCR derives from a human donor in a cohort sampled during active COVID-19. The chain couples TRBV7-9 to TRBJ1-1; there is no confident call for the D gene. Sample: peripheral blood. Here is the DNA: TGTGCCAGCAGCCCCCGGGGCACTGAAGCTTTCTTT. This encodes CASSPRGTEAFF.